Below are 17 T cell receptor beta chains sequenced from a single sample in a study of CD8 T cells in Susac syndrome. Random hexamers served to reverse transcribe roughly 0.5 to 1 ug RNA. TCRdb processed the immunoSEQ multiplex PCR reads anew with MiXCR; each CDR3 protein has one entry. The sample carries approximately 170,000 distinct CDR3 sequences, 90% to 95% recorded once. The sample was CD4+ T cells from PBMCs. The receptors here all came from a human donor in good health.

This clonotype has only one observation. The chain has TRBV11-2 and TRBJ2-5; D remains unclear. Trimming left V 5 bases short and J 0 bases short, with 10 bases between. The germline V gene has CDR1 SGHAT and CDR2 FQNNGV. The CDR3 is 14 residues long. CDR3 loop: CASSANYNQETQYF. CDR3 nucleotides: TGTGCCAGCAGCGCAAATTACAACCAAGAGACCCAGTACTTC.

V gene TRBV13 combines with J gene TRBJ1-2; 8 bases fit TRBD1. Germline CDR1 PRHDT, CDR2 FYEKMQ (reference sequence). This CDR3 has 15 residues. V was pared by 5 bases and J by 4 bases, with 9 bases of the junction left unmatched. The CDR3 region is CASSPRDRIFYGYTF. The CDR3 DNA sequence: TGTGCCAGCAGCCCCCGGGACAGGATTTTCTATGGCTACACCTTC.

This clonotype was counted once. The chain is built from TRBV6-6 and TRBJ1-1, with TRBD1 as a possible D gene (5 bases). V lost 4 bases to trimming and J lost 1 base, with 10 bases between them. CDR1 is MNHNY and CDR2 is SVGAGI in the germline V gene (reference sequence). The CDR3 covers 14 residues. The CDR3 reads CASSSTQENTEAFF. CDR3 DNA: TGTGCCAGCAGTTCGACACAGGAGAACACTGAAGCTTTCTTT.

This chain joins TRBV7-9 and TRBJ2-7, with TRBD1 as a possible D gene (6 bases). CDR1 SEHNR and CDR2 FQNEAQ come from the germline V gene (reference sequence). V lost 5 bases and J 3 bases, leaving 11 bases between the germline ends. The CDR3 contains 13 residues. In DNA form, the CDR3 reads TGTGCCAGCAGCCAGGGGTGGAGCTACGAGCAGTACTTC. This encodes CASSQGWSYEQYF.

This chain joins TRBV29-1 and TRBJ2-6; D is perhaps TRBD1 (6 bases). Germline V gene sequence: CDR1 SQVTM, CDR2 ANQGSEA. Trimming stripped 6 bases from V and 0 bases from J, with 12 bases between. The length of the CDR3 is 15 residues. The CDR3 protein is CSVSEGDSGANVLTF. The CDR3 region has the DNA TGCAGCGTCTCCGAGGGGGACTCTGGGGCCAACGTCCTGACTTTC.

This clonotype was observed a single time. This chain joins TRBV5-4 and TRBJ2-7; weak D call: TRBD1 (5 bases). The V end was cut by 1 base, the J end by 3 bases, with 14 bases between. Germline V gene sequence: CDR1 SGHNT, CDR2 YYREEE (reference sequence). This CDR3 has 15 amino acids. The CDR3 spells CASSLIPDRFYEQYF. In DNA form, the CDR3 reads TGTGCCAGCAGCTTGATCCCCGACAGATTCTACGAGCAGTACTTC.

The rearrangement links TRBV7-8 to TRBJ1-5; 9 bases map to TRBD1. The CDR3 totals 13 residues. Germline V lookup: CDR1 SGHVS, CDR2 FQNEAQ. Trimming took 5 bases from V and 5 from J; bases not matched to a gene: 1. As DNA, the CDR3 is TGTGCCAGCAGCGGGACAGGGTATCAGCCCCAGCATTTT. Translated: CASSGTGYQPQHF.

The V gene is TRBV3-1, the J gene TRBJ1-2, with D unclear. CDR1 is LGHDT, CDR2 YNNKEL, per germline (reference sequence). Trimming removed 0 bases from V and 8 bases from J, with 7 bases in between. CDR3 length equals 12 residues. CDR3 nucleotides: TGTGCCAGCAGCCAAGATAATAGGGGCTACACCTTC. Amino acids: CASSQDNRGYTF.

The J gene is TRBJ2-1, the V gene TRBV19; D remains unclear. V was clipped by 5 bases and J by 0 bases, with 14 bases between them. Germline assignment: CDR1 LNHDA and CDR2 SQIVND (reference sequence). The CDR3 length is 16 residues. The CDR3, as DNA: TGTGCCAGTAGTTCCCCCTACCCGAGCTCCTACAATGAGCAGTTCTTC. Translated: CASSSPYPSSYNEQFF.

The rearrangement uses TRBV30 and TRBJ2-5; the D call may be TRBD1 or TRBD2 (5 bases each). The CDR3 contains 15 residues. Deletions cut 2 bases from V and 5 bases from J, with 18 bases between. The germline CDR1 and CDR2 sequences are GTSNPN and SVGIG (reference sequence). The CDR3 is CAWSLGDPIPETQYF. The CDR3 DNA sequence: TGTGCCTGGAGTCTAGGGGACCCCATCCCGGAGACCCAGTACTTC.

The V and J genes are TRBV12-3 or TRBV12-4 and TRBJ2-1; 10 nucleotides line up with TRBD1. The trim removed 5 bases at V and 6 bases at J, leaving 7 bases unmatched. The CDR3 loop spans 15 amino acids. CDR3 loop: CASSDRDRGFNEQFF. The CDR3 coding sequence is TGTGCCAGCAGTGACCGGGACAGGGGTTTCAATGAGCAGTTCTTC.

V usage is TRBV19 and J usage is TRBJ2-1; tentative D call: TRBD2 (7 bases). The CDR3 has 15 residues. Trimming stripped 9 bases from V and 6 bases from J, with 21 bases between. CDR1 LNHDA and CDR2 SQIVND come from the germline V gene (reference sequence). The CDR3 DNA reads TGTGCCAGCAACTCCCTTGGGGGGGCTAGCAATGAGCAGTTCTTC. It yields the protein CASNSLGGASNEQFF.

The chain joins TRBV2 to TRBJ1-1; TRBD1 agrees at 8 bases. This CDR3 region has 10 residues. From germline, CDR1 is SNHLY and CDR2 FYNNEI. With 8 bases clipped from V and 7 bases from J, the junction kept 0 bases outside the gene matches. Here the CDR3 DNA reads TGTGCCAGCGACAGGGGTGAAGCTTTCTTT. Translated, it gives CASDRGEAFF.

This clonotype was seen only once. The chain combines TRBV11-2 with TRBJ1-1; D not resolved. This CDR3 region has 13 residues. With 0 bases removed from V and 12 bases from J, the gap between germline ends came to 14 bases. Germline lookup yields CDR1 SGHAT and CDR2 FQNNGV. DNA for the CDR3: TGTGCCAGCAGCTTAGATTTGGGTGACACTTCTTTCTTT. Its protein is CASSLDLGDTSFF.

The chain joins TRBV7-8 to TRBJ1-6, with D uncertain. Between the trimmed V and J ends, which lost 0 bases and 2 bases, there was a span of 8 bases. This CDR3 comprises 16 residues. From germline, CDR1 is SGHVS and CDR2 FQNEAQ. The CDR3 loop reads CASSLALGAYNSPLHF. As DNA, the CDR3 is TGTGCCAGCAGCTTAGCTTTGGGCGCCTATAATTCACCCCTCCACTTT.

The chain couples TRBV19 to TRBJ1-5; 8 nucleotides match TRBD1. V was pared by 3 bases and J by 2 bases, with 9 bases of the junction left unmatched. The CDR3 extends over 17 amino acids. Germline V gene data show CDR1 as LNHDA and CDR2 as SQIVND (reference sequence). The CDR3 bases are TGTGCCAGTAGTATTCCATCGGGGACAGGAGGCAATCAGCCCCAGCATTTT. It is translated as CASSIPSGTGGNQPQHF.

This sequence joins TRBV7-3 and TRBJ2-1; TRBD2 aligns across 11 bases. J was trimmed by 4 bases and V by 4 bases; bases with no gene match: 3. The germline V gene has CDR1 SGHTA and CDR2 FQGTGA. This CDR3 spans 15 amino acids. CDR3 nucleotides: TGTGCCAGCAGCTCTCTAGCGGGGGGTTACAATGAGCAGTTCTTC. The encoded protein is CASSSLAGGYNEQFF.